This TCR beta chain derives from a study of human T cells and chemical hapten exposure. Study-wide context: DPC at 2% was the sensitizing agent, placed on 2 cm by 2 cm of upper inner arm skin. Epicutaneous patch tests delivered 0.01% DPC to the upper back, with evaluation at 6 days.

This clonotype was recorded at least ten times. V was shortened by 5 bases and J by 6 bases, with 12 bases between the two germline ends. Per the germline V gene, CDR1 is SGHTA and CDR2 is FQGNSA. The CDR3 runs 13 residues. Noted time point: patch test 1, 2 weeks after DPC sensitization. Treatment: therapeutic diphenylcyclopropenone sensitization with weekly scalp DPC. MiXCR, run by TCRdb on the RACE reads, gives a single entry per CDR3 protein. Seen here are roughly 360,000 distinct CDR3 sequences, more than 4.5% observed once, and the top ten hold 2% to 2.5%. Material: whole blood, obtained in connection with sensitization to the hapten diphenylcyclopropenone (DPC). The chain combines TRBV7-2 with TRBJ2-3; the D gene is possibly TRBD2 (6 bases). The TCR sequence derives from a woman between 50 and 59 years old with alopecia areata. Some clones in this sample may be carry-over from other donors' samples. As DNA, the CDR3 is TGTGCCAGCAGCCCTGGAGGGTCGGATACGCAGTATTTT. Amino acid sequence: CASSPGGSDTQYF.